A single sample gave rise to the 15 T cell receptor beta chains below, sequenced in a study of blood T cell repertoires in COVID-19. Sequenced by immunoSEQ multiplex PCR; TCRdb stores in-frame clones only, minus some. The sample lists approximately 110,000 clones, approximately 74% occurring once. Sequencing input: peripheral blood. The receptors were sampled from an older man with COVID-19, enrolled during active disease.

V usage is TRBV28 and J usage is TRBJ2-7; 7 bases agree with TRBD2. Germline values: CDR1 MDHEN, CDR2 SYDVKM. The V and J ends lost 3 bases and 3 bases, in that order; junction bases with no gene match: 2. The CDR3 is 13 residues long. CDR3 sequence (DNA): TGTGCCAGCAGTTTGGGGAGGGGCTACGAGCAGTACTTC. Its translation is CASSLGRGYEQYF.

This chain links TRBV10-3 with TRBJ1-5, with a weak D call TRBD1 (6 bases). The CDR3 extends over 15 amino acids. CDR1 and CDR2 from the germline V gene are ENHRY and SYGVKD. Trimming removed 5 bases at V and 1 base at J, with 12 bases between. CDR3 amino acids: CAISPGTLSNQPQHF. The DNA for the CDR3 is TGTGCCATCAGTCCAGGGACACTGAGCAATCAGCCCCAGCATTTT.

This clone was recorded at least ten times. V and J are TRBV27 and TRBJ1-2, with a weak D call TRBD1 (6 bases). CDR1 and CDR2 from the germline V gene are MNHEY and SMNVEV (reference sequence). Trimming removed 6 bases at V and 4 bases at J, with 15 bases between. The CDR3 totals 14 residues. The CDR3 region has the DNA TGTGCCAGCAGCGCAGGGGCGTGGAGCTATGGCTACACCTTC. Protein sequence: CASSAGAWSYGYTF.

The table lists this clone with a count of one. The chain carries TRBV4-1 and TRBJ1-2; TRBD1 aligns across 7 bases. CDR3 length equals 16 residues. Germline CDR1 and CDR2: MGHRA and YSYEKL. The junction had 8 bases not matched to a gene; V was cut back by 4 bases and J by 0 bases. Written as DNA, the CDR3 is TGCGCCAGCAGCCCGCTCGGGGGACAGACTAACTATGGCTACACCTTC. Translated: CASSPLGGQTNYGYTF.

The CDR3 bases are TGTGCCAGCTCACCACGAGGGGGGGAGCTCTCCTACGAGCAGTACTTC. Its protein product is CASSPRGGELSYEQYF. V is TRBV18 and J is TRBJ2-7, with a tentative D call TRBD2 (7 bases). Germline V CDR1 and CDR2: KGHSH, LQKENI. CDR3 length: 16 amino acids. Trimming took 1 base from V and 0 from J, leaving 13 bases between them. Full variable domain (outside the CDR3, taken from reference TRBV18 and TRBJ2-7): NAGVMQNPRHLVRRRGQEARLRCSPMKGHSHVYWYRQLPEEGLKFMVYLQKENIIDESGMPKERFSAEFPKEGPSILRIQQVVRGDSAAYFCASSPRGGELSYEQYFGPGTRLTVT.

This sequence joins TRBV5-4 and TRBJ1-3, with 7 nucleotides matching TRBD1. The CDR3 is 14 amino acids. CDR1 and CDR2 from the germline V gene are SGHNT and YYREEE (reference sequence). With 4 bases clipped from V and 1 base from J, the junction kept 2 bases outside the gene matches. The DNA of the CDR3 is TGTGCCAGCAGCCTACAGGGGTCTGGAAACACCATATATTTT. Protein product: CASSLQGSGNTIYF.

The chain has TRBV6-5 and TRBJ1-5; D gene ambiguous. The CDR3 loop spans 15 amino acids. The V end lost 2 bases, the J end lost 3 bases, and 11 bases lay between the germline ends. Germline-derived CDR1 and CDR2 are MNHEY and SVGAGI. The CDR3 sequence: CASSYRWQDNQPQHF. The CDR3, as DNA: TGTGCCAGCAGTTACCGATGGCAGGACAATCAGCCCCAGCATTTT.

V gene TRBV30 combines with J gene TRBJ1-2, with D possibly matching TRBD1 (5 bases). CDR1 and CDR2 (germline): GTSNPN, SVGIG (reference sequence). Trimming shortened V by 2 bases and J by 5 bases, and 18 bases separated the two germline ends. The length of the CDR3 is 15 residues. The CDR3 coding sequence is TGTGCCTGGAGTTTGCAGGGCTCCCCCTCGTATGGCTACACCTTC. Protein product: CAWSLQGSPSYGYTF.

V is TRBV6-6 and J is TRBJ1-4; no clear D gene. CDR3 length equals 14 residues. Germline lookup yields CDR1 MNHNY and CDR2 SVGAGI (reference sequence). V dropped 2 bases and J dropped 8 bases, with 12 bases sitting between them. The CDR3 protein is CASSYDSQAEKLFF. CDR3 nucleotides: TGTGCCAGCAGTTACGACTCCCAAGCGGAAAAACTGTTTTTT.

This chain uses TRBV18 with TRBJ2-7, with D maybe TRBD2 (6 bases). The V and J ends lost 3 bases and 7 bases respectively, with 10 bases between them. Looked up from germline, CDR1 is KGHSH and CDR2 is LQKENI. There are 12 residues in the CDR3. Written as DNA, the CDR3 is TGTGCCAGCTCACCTACGGGGGAAGAGCAGTACTTC. Protein sequence: CASSPTGEEQYF.

The J gene is TRBJ1-6, the V gene TRBV28; TRBD1 agrees at 7 bases. Germline values: CDR1 MDHEN, CDR2 SYDVKM. V dropped 5 bases and J dropped 8; count of bases not matched to a gene: 3. This CDR3 has 13 amino acids. CDR3 sequence: CASSARGDSPLHF. The CDR3 coding sequence is TGTGCCAGCAGTGCCAGGGGGGATTCACCCCTCCACTTT.

The chain is built from TRBV12-3 or TRBV12-4 and TRBJ2-7; tentatively, D is TRBD1 (6 bases). The CDR3 consists of 13 residues. V was trimmed by 2 bases and J by 4 bases, leaving 9 bases between them. CDR3 DNA: TGTGCCAGCAGTTTAACAGGGTGGTACGAGCAGTACTTC. Residues: CASSLTGWYEQYF.

The chain is built from TRBV5-1 and TRBJ1-4; 10 nucleotides match TRBD1. V lost 4 bases, J lost 1 base, and 1 base stayed unmatched. Germline V gives CDR1 SGHRS, CDR2 YFSETQ. The CDR3 length is 15 residues. CDR3 nucleotide sequence: TGCGCCAGCAGCCGGGACAGGGGAACTAATGAAAAACTGTTTTTT. The encoded protein is CASSRDRGTNEKLFF. The full variable domain, in which reference TRBV5-1 and TRBJ1-4 provide the parts outside the CDR3, is KAGVTQTPRYLIKTRGQQVTLSCSPISGHRSVSWYQQTPGQGLQFLFEYFSETQRNKGNFPGRFSGRQFSNSRSEMNVSTLELGDSALYLCASSRDRGTNEKLFFGSGTQLSVL.

This chain uses TRBV5-6 with TRBJ1-1; D is perhaps TRBD1 (6 bases). The CDR3 extends over 13 amino acids. Trimming took 2 bases from V and 5 from J, leaving 10 bases between them. Germline V gene sequence: CDR1 SGHDT, CDR2 YYEEEE. DNA of the CDR3: TGTGCCAGCAGCTTTTCAGGGGAGACTGAAGCTTTCTTT. Its protein product is CASSFSGETEAFF.

V is TRBV27 and J is TRBJ1-1; TRBD1 aligns across 7 bases. The CDR3 is 15 amino acids. The germline V gene has CDR1 MNHEY and CDR2 SMNVEV (reference sequence). Trimming cost V 5 bases and J 1 base; bases outside gene matches: 7. The CDR3 DNA is TGTGCCAGCAGTCCCTACGGGACAGAGAACACTGAAGCTTTCTTT. Residues: CASSPYGTENTEAFF.